These 13 T cell receptor beta chains share one sample of origin, sequenced in a study of blood T cell repertoires in COVID-19. Sequencing was performed with immunoSEQ multiplex PCR; in TCRdb, only in-frame clones are kept and a portion is missing. In the table there are roughly 50,000 clones, 89% of which are singletons. Sequencing used peripheral blood. The receptor source for this set is a human donor in a cohort sampled during active COVID-19.

This clone was picked up one time. This chain links TRBV12-5 with TRBJ2-3; TRBD2 is a possible D gene (6 bases). V was clipped by 7 bases and J by 4 bases, with 15 bases between them. Germline V lookup: CDR1 LGHNT, CDR2 FRNRAP. This CDR3 contains 14 residues. The CDR3 sequence is CASARDQRADTQYF. In nucleotides, the CDR3 is TGTGCTAGTGCCCGGGACCAGCGGGCAGATACGCAGTATTTT.

J is TRBJ1-3 and V is TRBV10-3; D uncertain. CDR1 ENHRY and CDR2 SYGVKD come from the germline V gene. The CDR3 runs 14 residues. V was shortened by 3 bases and J by 4 bases, with 10 bases between the two germline ends. The CDR3 loop is CAISESLRGNTIYF. The CDR3 bases are TGTGCCATCAGTGAATCCTTGCGCGGAAACACCATATATTTT.

V is TRBV25-1 and J is TRBJ1-4; D remains unclear. The CDR3 contains 16 residues. V lost 6 bases and J lost 5, with 19 bases in between. The germline V gene has CDR1 MGHDK and CDR2 SYGVNS. This CDR3 is CASRPLGEGANEKLFF. CDR3 in DNA: TGTGCCAGCAGACCACTTGGGGAGGGAGCCAATGAAAAACTGTTTTTT.

The genes are TRBV5-1 and TRBJ2-3, with 10 bases identical to TRBD1. CDR3 length equals 16 residues. Germline trimming cut 1 base from V and 3 bases from J; bases unmatched to any gene: 5. Germline CDR1 reads SGHRS; CDR2 reads YFSETQ. The CDR3, as DNA: TGCGCCAGCAGCTTGCACGGGACAGGGGAAACAGATACGCAGTATTTT. It yields the protein CASSLHGTGETDTQYF.

V usage is TRBV6-5 and J usage is TRBJ1-2; unclear D gene. Looked up from germline, CDR1 is MNHEY and CDR2 is SVGAGI. This CDR3 comprises 13 residues. V lost 6 bases and J lost 4, with 12 bases in between. The CDR3 reads CASRSSPVYGYTF. The CDR3, as DNA: TGTGCCAGCAGATCGTCCCCGGTCTATGGCTACACCTTC.

The chain carries TRBV19 and TRBJ2-3; D gene unclear. V lost 8 bases and J 0 bases, leaving 15 bases between the germline ends. The CDR3 runs 15 residues. Germline loops: CDR1 LNHDA, CDR2 SQIVND (reference sequence). CDR3 nucleotides: TGTGCCAGTTCCTACTCCGTCCTTAGCACAGATACGCAGTATTTT. Protein sequence: CASSYSVLSTDTQYF. The entire variable domain, with the rest obtained from reference TRBV19 and TRBJ2-3, is as follows: DGGITQSPKYLFRKEGQNVTLSCEQNLNHDAMYWYRQDPGQGLRLIYYSQIVNDFQKGDIAEGYSVSREKKESFPLTVTSAQKNPTAFYLCASSYSVLSTDTQYFGPGTRLTVL.

V gene TRBV3-1 (or the pseudogene TRBV3-2) combines with J gene TRBJ1-2; D unclear. The CDR3 runs 15 residues. Per germline, CDR1 LGHDT and CDR2 YNNKEL (reference sequence). V was cut by 0 bases and J by 6 bases, with 14 bases left in between. The CDR3 loop is CASSQDPGNFHGYTF. CDR3 sequence (DNA): TGTGCCAGCAGCCAAGATCCAGGCAACTTCCATGGCTACACCTTC.

The chain couples TRBV7-3 to TRBJ2-3, with D hard to call. The germline CDR1 and CDR2 sequences are SGHTA and FQGTGA. Trimming pared 6 bases from V and 4 bases from J, leaving 14 bases between. The CDR3 runs 14 residues. CDR3 sequence (DNA): TGTGCCAGCAGGGCCCAGGTCGGATCAGATACGCAGTATTTT. Amino acid sequence: CASRAQVGSDTQYF.

The rearrangement joins TRBV5-1 to TRBJ1-6, with TRBD1 matching over 9 bases. The CDR3 spans 16 residues. Germline trimming cut 3 bases from V and 6 bases from J; bases unmatched to any gene: 7. Germline V lookup: CDR1 SGHRS, CDR2 YFSETQ. The CDR3 coding sequence is TGCGCCAGCAGCTCCCTACAGGGGGCGCTTAATTCACCCCTCCACTTT. Its translation is CASSSLQGALNSPLHF.

The chain has TRBV5-5 and TRBJ2-3, with D hard to call. CDR1 and CDR2 (germline): SGHKS, YYEKEE (reference sequence). The CDR3 spans 12 residues. Deletions cut 3 bases from V and 3 bases from J, with 5 bases between. The CDR3 sequence: CASSSRTDTQYF. The CDR3 DNA is TGTGCCAGCAGCTCCCGGACAGATACGCAGTATTTT.

The V and J genes are TRBV2 and TRBJ1-1; 7 bases line up with TRBD1. With 6 bases clipped from V and 5 bases from J, the junction kept 12 bases outside the gene matches. The CDR3 runs to 15 residues. Looked up from germline, CDR1 is SNHLY and CDR2 is FYNNEI. The CDR3 loop is CASRGGGLGETEAFF. In DNA, the CDR3 is TGTGCCAGCAGAGGGGGCGGATTGGGGGAAACTGAAGCTTTCTTT.

The V call is TRBV27, the J call TRBJ2-3, with 8 bases matching TRBD1. This CDR3 has 15 amino acids. The V segment lost 3 bases and the J segment 5 bases; nucleotides outside the gene matches: 7. The germline gives CDR1 MNHEY, CDR2 SMNVEV (reference sequence). The CDR3 is CASSFRGRGKDTQYF. Here the CDR3 DNA reads TGTGCCAGCAGTTTCAGGGGGCGCGGGAAAGATACGCAGTATTTT.

This clone showed up just once. V and J are TRBV7-2 and TRBJ2-2; weak D call: TRBD2 (5 bases). The CDR3 loop spans 14 amino acids. The ends were cut back, 1 base at V and 7 bases at J, with 10 bases in the middle. Germline assignment: CDR1 SGHTA and CDR2 FQGNSA. CDR3 in amino acids: CASSLDTRGGELFF. CDR3 in DNA: TGTGCCAGCAGCTTAGACACTAGAGGCGGGGAGCTGTTTTTT. The entire variable domain, with the rest obtained from reference TRBV7-2 and TRBJ2-2, is as follows: GAGVSQSPSNKVTEKGKDVELRCDPISGHTALYWYRQSLGQGLEFLIYFQGNSAPDKSGLPSDRFSAERTGGSVSTLTIQRTQQEDSAVYLCASSLDTRGGELFFGEGSRLTVL.